This T cell receptor beta chain was captured by sequencing in a study of shared clonotypes between healthy human individuals. Across the whole study: Three plates each covered CD4 naive and memory; CD8 naive two, CD8 memory one.

Only CD45RO-negative cells positively selected for CCR7 counted as naive CD8 cells, so terminally differentiated effector memory CD45RA+ cells were excluded. On this clone: No antigen is known for it.

Assay: immunoSEQ multiplex PCR; the TCRdb copy retains only in-frame clones and omits some. The table has around 2,000,000 clones, approximately 94% seen once. Study observations and caveats: The study generally estimated greater richness for naive than memory subsets.

The CDR3 loop spans 16 amino acids. The V gene end was trimmed by 6 bases and the J gene end by 6 bases; junction bases not matched to a gene: 8. Germline loops: CDR1 MDHEN, CDR2 SYDVKM. Sequenced material: naive CD8+ T cells from PBMCs. The V gene is TRBV28, the J gene TRBJ2-3; 14 nucleotides line up with TRBD2. The origin of this receptor is a man aged 18 to 29 in good health. Some clones in this sample may be carry-over from other donors' samples. CDR3 in amino acids: CASRPTSGRVGDTQYF. The CDR3 DNA reads TGTGCCAGCAGGCCGACTAGCGGGAGGGTGGGGGATACGCAGTATTTT.